The 21 T cell receptor beta chains in this list originate from one sample, sequenced in a study of OX40 agonist ivuxolimab in advanced cancers. The method was the immunoSEQ multiplex PCR assay. TCRdb re-hosts the immuneACCESS table, in-frame sequences only. Its copies lack some clones; in the studies checked, an unresolved V gene accounts for under half of them, and the cause for the rest is not known. Present in this sample are 50,000 to 65,000 clones, around nine tenths of which were seen just once. The ten top clones hold approximately 0.61% of the sample. Specimen: CD4+ or CD8+ T cells sorted from blood, collected in a trial of the OX40 agonist ivuxolimab. The receptors shown here come from an adult with an advanced solid tumor such as melanoma, head and neck, liver or kidney cancer.

The chain couples TRBV5-6 to TRBJ2-7, with 7 bases matching TRBD2. The CDR3 contains 14 residues. Germline CDR1 and CDR2: SGHDT and YYEEEE. V dropped 6 bases and J dropped 3; count of bases not matched to a gene: 9. In DNA, the CDR3 is TGTGCCAGCACCATAGGGGCGGGAGTCTACGAGCAGTACTTC. This translates into CASTIGAGVYEQYF.

V gene TRBV7-2 combines with J gene TRBJ1-2; D remains ambiguous. The CDR3 length is 12 residues. The V and J ends lost 5 bases and 2 bases respectively, with 6 bases between them. Germline assignment: CDR1 SGHTA and CDR2 FQGNSA. The CDR3 sequence is CASSGENYGYTF. CDR3 bases: TGTGCCAGCAGCGGGGAGAACTATGGCTACACCTTC.

The gene calls are TRBV7-9 and TRBJ2-3; TRBD1 matches at 8 bases. V lost 5 bases and J lost 2; bases outside the gene matches: 3. The germline CDR1 and CDR2 sequences are SEHNR and FQNEAQ (reference sequence). This CDR3 is built from 14 residues. The CDR3 protein is CASSQGQDTDTQYF. In nucleotides, the CDR3 is TGTGCCAGCAGCCAGGGACAGGACACAGATACGCAGTATTTT.

This rearrangement joins TRBV28 to TRBJ1-5, with D possibly TRBD1 on 5 matching bases. Trimming cost V 1 base and J 1 base, with 11 bases left between them. Germline V gene data show CDR1 as MDHEN and CDR2 as SYDVKM. The CDR3 totals 16 residues. DNA for the CDR3: TGTGCCAGCAGTTTATTGGCAGGGATGAGCAATCAGCCCCAGCATTTT. Translation: CASSLLAGMSNQPQHF.

This rearrangement joins TRBV7-6 to TRBJ2-1; 7 bases fit TRBD2. This CDR3 is 21 amino acids long. Germline V gives CDR1 SGHVS, CDR2 FNYEAQ. V lost 1 base, J lost 5 bases, and 23 bases stayed unmatched. Written as DNA, the CDR3 is TGTGCCAGCAGCTTAGATCTTTCGGGGCCTTCGGGAGCGGGACCGGACAATGAGCAGTTCTTC. Encoded protein: CASSLDLSGPSGAGPDNEQFF.

The chain has TRBV6-4 and TRBJ1-1, with D hard to call. Trimming pared 4 bases from V and 0 bases from J, leaving 12 bases between. Germline V CDR1 and CDR2: MRHNA, SNTAGT. The CDR3 consists of 15 residues. The CDR3 region is CASSGNKELNTEAFF. The CDR3 region has the DNA TGTGCCAGCAGTGGAAATAAAGAATTGAACACTGAAGCTTTCTTT.

This chain uses TRBV5-1 with TRBJ1-2, with TRBD1 matching over 7 bases. Germline V gene lookup returns CDR1 SGHRS and CDR2 YFSETQ. V lost 1 base to trimming and J lost 8 bases; unmatched junction nucleotides: 8. This CDR3 is 14 amino acids long. CDR3 region: CASSLSATGLGYTF. The CDR3 DNA reads as TGCGCCAGCAGCTTGTCTGCGACAGGGTTGGGCTACACCTTC.

The CDR3 spells CASSERAGATPYEQYF. The CDR3 bases are TGTGCCAGCAGTGAGAGGGCGGGGGCCACCCCCTACGAGCAGTACTTC. The chain recombines TRBV6-1 with TRBJ2-7, with D maybe TRBD2 (7 bases). V lost 3 bases to trimming and J lost 2 bases, with 17 bases between them. The germline V gene encodes CDR1 MNHNS and CDR2 SASEGT. The CDR3 loop spans 16 amino acids.

The V gene is TRBV2, the J gene TRBJ2-1; 12 nucleotides align to TRBD2. The trim removed 6 bases at V and 2 bases at J, leaving 11 bases unmatched. Germline V lookup: CDR1 SNHLY, CDR2 FYNNEI. The CDR3 is 18 residues long. The CDR3 reads CASRPLAGGVTPYNEQFF. Written as DNA, the CDR3 is TGTGCCAGCAGGCCACTAGCGGGAGGAGTCACCCCCTACAATGAGCAGTTCTTC.

The chain recombines TRBV10-1 with TRBJ2-3; 14 bases are a match to TRBD2. V was clipped by 6 bases and J by 3 bases; unmatched bases: 8. From germline, CDR1 is WNHNN and CDR2 SYGVQD (reference sequence). CDR3 size: 17 residues. CDR3 sequence (DNA): TGCGCCAGCAGACCGGGACTAGCGGGAGTAAGGACAGATACGCAGTATTTT. It translates to CASRPGLAGVRTDTQYF.

CDR3: CASSLEFWGSSGGRTQYF. In DNA form, the CDR3 reads TGTGCCAGCAGCTTAGAGTTCTGGGGTAGTAGCGGGGGACGGACCCAGTACTTC. The chain employs TRBV7-2 and TRBJ2-5; 9 bases are a match to TRBD2. There are 18 residues in the CDR3. J was trimmed by 7 bases and V by 1 base; bases with no gene match: 16. CDR1 is SGHTA, CDR2 FQGNSA, per germline.

The chain employs TRBV4-2 and TRBJ2-1; TRBD1 agrees at 8 bases. V shed 4 bases, J shed 2 bases, and the junction held 4 bases outside the gene matches. Germline V gene data show CDR1 as LGHNA and CDR2 as YNFKEQ. The CDR3 has 15 amino acids. The CDR3 bases are TGTGCCAGCAGCCGCGGACAGGGCCCCTACAATGAGCAGTTCTTC. This sequence encodes CASSRGQGPYNEQFF.

The rearrangement uses TRBV18 and TRBJ2-7; 9 bases map to TRBD1. Trimming removed 2 bases from V and 5 bases from J; junction bases left unmatched: 1. Looked up from germline, CDR1 is KGHSH and CDR2 is LQKENI. The CDR3 consists of 13 residues. The CDR3 protein is CASSPGTGNEQYF. CDR3 in DNA: TGTGCCAGCTCACCAGGGACAGGGAACGAGCAGTACTTC.

This sequence joins TRBV6-1 and TRBJ2-5; weak D call: TRBD2 (5 bases). Germline CDR1 reads MNHNS; CDR2 reads SASEGT. CDR3 size: 14 residues. V was clipped by 1 base and J by 5 bases, with 11 bases between them. The CDR3 region has the DNA TGTGCCAGCAGTGAAGGCCTAGCTTGGGAGACCCAGTACTTC. Translation gives CASSEGLAWETQYF.

The genes are TRBV5-4 and TRBJ2-3; no reliable D call. Germline V gives CDR1 SGHNT, CDR2 YYREEE (reference sequence). The CDR3 covers 14 residues. Trimming cost V 0 bases and J 2 bases, with 7 bases left between them. CDR3 region: CASSLGALTDTQYF. The CDR3 nucleotides are TGTGCCAGCAGCTTGGGGGCACTCACAGATACGCAGTATTTT.

The rearrangement uses TRBV5-6 and TRBJ1-2; possible D gene TRBD1, 6 bases. The germline gives CDR1 SGHDT, CDR2 YYEEEE. Trimming took off 4 bases at V and 8 bases at J, with 21 bases between the two ends. This CDR3 has 15 residues. CDR3 amino acids: CASSTPTGKVQGYTF. The CDR3, as DNA: TGTGCCAGCAGCACTCCAACAGGGAAAGTACAGGGCTACACCTTC. Using reference TRBV5-6 and TRBJ1-2 for the parts outside the CDR3, the full variable domain is DAGVTQSPTHLIKTRGQQVTLRCSPKSGHDTVSWYQQALGQGPQFIFQYYEEEERQRGNFPDRFSGHQFPNYSSELNVNALLLGDSALYLCASSTPTGKVQGYTFGSGTRLTVV.

This clone has only one observation. The chain couples TRBV6-1 to TRBJ1-1; TRBD1 matches 7 bases. This CDR3 is 13 amino acids long. The germline CDR1 and CDR2 sequences are MNHNS and SASEGT. V gave up 4 bases and J gave up 5 bases; unmatched junction bases: 4. CDR3 loop: CASSATRGTEAFF. CDR3 DNA sequence: TGTGCCAGCAGTGCGACCAGGGGGACTGAAGCTTTCTTT.

The gene calls are TRBV25-1 and TRBJ2-3; D remains unclear. The V end was cut by 3 bases, the J end by 2 bases, with 15 bases between. Germline CDR1 and CDR2: MGHDK and SYGVNS. There are 16 residues in the CDR3. DNA of the CDR3: TGTGCCAGCAGTGAGCCCCGGCAGTACTACACAGATACGCAGTATTTT. It translates to CASSEPRQYYTDTQYF.

The V gene is TRBV7-8, the J gene TRBJ1-5; no definite D call. The V end was cut by 1 base, the J end by 10 bases, with 17 bases between. CDR1 SGHVS and CDR2 FQNEAQ come from the germline V gene. CDR3 length equals 15 residues. CDR3 residues: CASSLDRPGGDPQHF. The CDR3 region has the DNA TGTGCCAGCAGCTTAGATCGTCCAGGTGGAGATCCCCAGCATTTT.

The V gene is TRBV30, the J gene TRBJ2-3, with 10 bases identical to TRBD2. V shed 4 bases, J shed 5 bases, and the junction held 6 bases outside the gene matches. The CDR3 consists of 14 residues. Germline V gene sequence: CDR1 GTSNPN, CDR2 SVGIG (reference sequence). The CDR3 is CAWTAGGPLDTQYF. CDR3 nucleotides: TGTGCCTGGACAGCGGGAGGGCCTTTAGATACGCAGTATTTT.

The V gene is TRBV18, the J gene TRBJ2-5; tentative D call: TRBD1 (5 bases). The length of the CDR3 is 12 residues. Deletions cut 1 base from V and 5 bases from J, with 5 bases between. The germline V gene encodes CDR1 KGHSH and CDR2 LQKENI. For the CDR3, the DNA is TGTGCCAGCTCACCACAGGGGGAGACCCAGTACTTC. Translated, it gives CASSPQGETQYF.